The 13 T cell receptor beta chains given below trace back to one sample, sequenced in a study of blood T cells in healthy people across ages. Then a second PCR, running roughly 7 to 11 cycles, was carried out with a sample-barcoded 5' primer and a J-beta primer mix. TCRdb itself ran the 5' RACE reads through MiXCR, one entry per CDR3 protein. The table includes just over 800,000 distinct CDR3 sequences, approximately 59% detected once. What was sequenced was blood. Receptors were obtained from a man younger than 40 in good health.

The CDR3: CASSSGLAGTIYNEQFF. The CDR3 nucleotides are TGTGCCAGCAGTTCGGGACTAGCGGGGACAATTTACAATGAGCAGTTCTTC. V and J are TRBV7-9 and TRBJ2-1, with 13 bases fitting TRBD2. Germline assignment: CDR1 SEHNR and CDR2 FQNEAQ (reference sequence). The trim removed 6 bases at V and 4 bases at J, leaving 9 bases unmatched. This CDR3 region has 17 residues.

About this clonotype: A much larger clone sits a single nucleotide away, making a read error possible. V usage is TRBV20-1 and J usage is TRBJ2-3; D is unclear. The CDR3 runs to 12 residues. The V and J ends lost 6 bases and 6 bases respectively, with 13 bases between them. Germline CDR1 DFQATT, CDR2 SNEGSKA (reference sequence). In DNA, the CDR3 is TGCAGTGCCGTGACTTGGGCGGATACGCAGTATTTT. Residues: CSAVTWADTQYF.

This clonotype was counted many times. The chain has TRBV27 and TRBJ2-1; D ambiguous. This CDR3 region has 13 residues. The ends were cut back, 3 bases at V and 8 bases at J, with 11 bases in the middle. CDR1 is MNHEY, CDR2 SMNVEV, per germline (reference sequence). The CDR3 bases are TGTGCCAGCAGTTTCAACCCTCGGGATGAGCAGTTCTTC. It encodes CASSFNPRDEQFF.

V gene TRBV7-2 combines with J gene TRBJ2-2; D is ambiguous. This CDR3 comprises 16 residues. Per germline, CDR1 SGHTA and CDR2 FQGNSA. V lost 5 bases to trimming and J lost 0 bases, with 13 bases between them. The CDR3 here is CASSPLPGTNTGELFF. Written as DNA, the CDR3 is TGTGCCAGCAGCCCTCTCCCCGGTACGAACACCGGGGAGCTGTTTTTT. The entire variable domain, with the rest obtained from reference TRBV7-2 and TRBJ2-2, is as follows: GAGVSQSPSNKVTEKGKDVELRCDPISGHTALYWYRQSLGQGLEFLIYFQGNSAPDKSGLPSDRFSAERTGGSVSTLTIQRTQQEDSAVYLCASSPLPGTNTGELFFGEGSRLTVL.

This clonotype was picked up a small number of times. The chain combines TRBV11-2 with TRBJ2-4; 8 nucleotides line up with TRBD2. TRBJ2-5 explains the end of the DNA better; the J call may be wrong. CDR3 size: 14 residues. Germline V gene sequence: CDR1 SGHAT, CDR2 FQNNGV. This CDR3 reads CASSLGLASGTQYF. In nucleotides, the CDR3 is TGTGCCAGCAGCTTAGGACTAGCGTCAGGGACCCAGTACTTC.

This chain links TRBV2 with TRBJ1-4; D unresolved. Germline values: CDR1 SNHLY, CDR2 FYNNEI. With 4 bases removed from V and 4 bases from J, the gap between germline ends came to 7 bases. This CDR3 has 13 residues. CDR3 residues: CASSGGVNEKLFF. The CDR3 nucleotides are TGTGCCAGCAGTGGAGGCGTTAATGAAAAACTGTTTTTT.

There are a few counts of this clonotype. This sequence joins TRBV12-3 or TRBV12-4 and TRBJ2-3; weak D call: TRBD2 (5 bases). The CDR3 sequence is 15 residues long. V shed 7 bases and J shed 0 bases, with 14 bases lying between them. Here the CDR3 reads CASTHPDWSTDTQYF. The CDR3 DNA reads as TGTGCCAGCACCCACCCGGACTGGAGCACAGATACGCAGTATTTT.

V and J are TRBV20-1 and TRBJ2-1; no clear D. Trimming removed 0 bases from V and 8 bases from J, with 11 bases in between. Germline values: CDR1 DFQATT, CDR2 SNEGSKA (reference sequence). The CDR3 length is 13 residues. The CDR3 spells CSARDPFGDEQFF. In DNA form, the CDR3 reads TGCAGTGCTAGAGATCCCTTTGGGGATGAGCAGTTCTTC.

This chain connects TRBV29-1 to TRBJ2-3; 9 bases are shared with TRBD2. The J segment lost 0 bases and the V segment lost 2 bases, leaving 6 bases of the junction unmatched. Per the germline V gene, CDR1 is SQVTM and CDR2 is ANQGSEA. The CDR3 covers 16 residues. The CDR3, as DNA: TGCAGCGTTGAACCTAGCGGGAACCCTAGCACAGATACGCAGTATTTT. As protein: CSVEPSGNPSTDTQYF.

The chain carries TRBV29-1 and TRBJ2-6; possible D gene TRBD2, 5 bases. V lost 4 bases, J lost 0 bases, and 7 bases lay in between. The germline gives CDR1 SQVTM, CDR2 ANQGSEA. This CDR3 comprises 14 residues. The DNA of the CDR3 is TGCAGCGTTGCGGGGAGCTCTGGGGCCAACGTCCTGACTTTC. It specifies CSVAGSSGANVLTF.

This chain links TRBV6-1 with TRBJ2-6; 10 bases agree with TRBD2. This CDR3 has 18 residues. J gave up 0 bases and V 5 bases, and 7 bases lay outside the gene matches. Germline V lookup: CDR1 MNHNS, CDR2 SASEGT. CDR3 amino acids: CASSPTSGRSSGANVLTF. CDR3 sequence (DNA): TGTGCCAGCAGTCCGACTAGCGGGCGATCCTCTGGGGCCAACGTCCTGACTTTC.

V usage is TRBV9 and J usage is TRBJ2-5; 9 bases map to TRBD2. CDR3 length equals 14 residues. From germline, CDR1 is SGDLS and CDR2 YYNGEE. Trimming cost V 4 bases and J 2 bases; bases outside gene matches: 3. The CDR3 bases are TGTGCCAGCAGCACGGGACTAGCTCAAGAGACCCAGTACTTC. Protein product: CASSTGLAQETQYF.

The rearrangement uses TRBV27 and TRBJ2-6; D is undetermined. The CDR3 is 15 amino acids. CDR1 is MNHEY, CDR2 SMNVEV, per germline (reference sequence). The germline V and J ends were trimmed by 5 bases and 4 bases, with 12 bases remaining between them. CDR3 sequence: CASSLITAGANVLTF. The CDR3 bases are TGTGCCAGCAGTCTCATCACTGCAGGGGCCAACGTCCTGACTTTC.